This T cell receptor (beta chain) was recorded in a study of shared clonotypes between healthy human individuals. General study points: The sampled material consisted only of blood, and tissue repertoires are likely to differ.

J was trimmed by 6 bases and V by 1 base; bases with no gene match: 4. The length of the CDR3 is 15 residues. Germline V gives CDR1 SEHNR, CDR2 FQNEAQ (reference sequence). Measured with immunoSEQ multiplex PCR; TCRdb has only the in-frame clones, and not every one. The table records around 430,000 clones, 79% of them present only once. Regarding this clone: Its target is not known.

Sequenced sample: PBMCs. The receptor's source is a woman aged 40 to 50 in good health. Some clones in this sample may be carry-over from other donors' samples. This chain joins TRBV7-9 and TRBJ2-7, with TRBD2 matching over 12 bases. The CDR3 sequence: CASSLVLAGGREQYF. The DNA of the CDR3 is TGTGCCAGCAGCTTAGTTCTAGCGGGAGGGCGCGAGCAGTACTTC. Full variable domain (missing parts from reference TRBV7-9 and TRBJ2-7): DTGVSQNPRHKITKRGQNVTFRCDPISEHNRLYWYRQTLGQGPEFLTYFQNEAQLEKSRLLSDRFSAERPKGSFSTLEIQRTEQGDSAMYLCASSLVLAGGREQYFGPGTRLTVT.